The 19 T cell receptor beta chains given below trace back to one sample, sequenced in a study of blood T cell repertoires in COVID-19. Sequencing was performed with immunoSEQ multiplex PCR; in TCRdb, only in-frame clones are kept and a portion is missing. In the table there are more than 200,000 clones, about 88% of which are singletons. Sequencing input: peripheral blood. The receptors originated from a woman aged 40-49 years who had recovered from COVID-19.

The DNA for the CDR3 is TGTGCCTGGAGTTCGGGACAGGGGGCTGAAAAACTGTTTTTT. It specifies CAWSSGQGAEKLFF. The chain employs TRBV30 and TRBJ1-4, with 12 bases matching TRBD1. With V trimmed by 2 bases and J by 7 bases, 2 bases remained unmatched. The CDR3 runs 14 residues. CDR1 is GTSNPN, CDR2 SVGIG, per germline (reference sequence).

This chain links TRBV7-2 with TRBJ2-7; 9 nucleotides match TRBD1. Per germline, CDR1 SGHTA and CDR2 FQGNSA. The CDR3 runs to 15 residues. After removal of 5 bases from V and 3 bases from J, the junction contained 8 bases not matched to a gene. The CDR3 DNA reads as TGTGCCAGCAGCGGGGGACAGGGTAATCTCTACGAGCAGTACTTC. Amino acids: CASSGGQGNLYEQYF.

The chain is built from TRBV6-2 or TRBV6-3 and TRBJ1-3, with D possibly matching TRBD1 (6 bases). The CDR3 has 16 residues. The V gene lost 2 bases and the J gene lost 0 bases, with 11 bases spanning the gap. Germline lookup yields CDR1 MNHEY and CDR2 SVGEGT. CDR3 coding DNA: TGTGCCAGCAGTTACCCGACAGGCTTCTCTGGAAACACCATATATTTT. It yields the protein CASSYPTGFSGNTIYF.

This clone appeared once. V gene TRBV5-5 combines with J gene TRBJ1-5; perhaps TRBD1 as D (5 bases). CDR3 length equals 15 residues. Germline CDR1 SGHKS, CDR2 YYEKEE (reference sequence). Trimming stripped 1 base from V and 2 bases from J, with 10 bases between. The CDR3 DNA is TGTGCCAGCAGCTTGTGGTTACAGGGCAATCAGCCCCAGCATTTT. This encodes CASSLWLQGNQPQHF.

The rearrangement joins TRBV7-9 to TRBJ2-7; TRBD1 might be the D (5 bases). CDR3 length equals 15 residues. V was pared by 1 base and J by 6 bases, with 16 bases between. Germline V gene sequence: CDR1 SEHNR, CDR2 FQNEAQ (reference sequence). The CDR3 reads CASSLEFAGPGEQYF. As DNA, the CDR3 is TGTGCCAGCAGCTTAGAGTTCGCAGGGCCAGGCGAGCAGTACTTC. Drawing the rest from reference TRBV7-9 and TRBJ2-7, the complete variable domain is DTGVSQNPRHKITKRGQNVTFRCDPISEHNRLYWYRQTLGQGPEFLTYFQNEAQLEKSRLLSDRFSAERPKGSFSTLEIQRTEQGDSAMYLCASSLEFAGPGEQYFGPGTRLTVT.

This chain links TRBV7-9 with TRBJ2-7; 9 bases match TRBD1. The length of the CDR3 is 14 residues. The germline V gene has CDR1 SEHNR and CDR2 FQNEAQ (reference sequence). V was pared by 2 bases and J by 6 bases, with 5 bases of the junction left unmatched. The CDR3 loop reads CASSLMGQGGEQYF. In DNA, the CDR3 is TGTGCCAGCAGCTTAATGGGACAGGGAGGCGAGCAGTACTTC.

Only a few counts were recorded for this clone. The V and J genes are TRBV27 and TRBJ2-7; 8 positions match TRBD1. Germline CDR1 is MNHEY and CDR2 is SMNVEV (reference sequence). V shed 2 bases and J 2 bases; nucleotides not matched to a gene: 5. The CDR3 consists of 15 residues. The CDR3 spells CASSLRGQETYEQYF. The CDR3 region has the DNA TGTGCCAGCAGTTTAAGGGGACAGGAAACCTACGAGCAGTACTTC.

The V call is TRBV9, the J call TRBJ1-6; 8 nucleotides agree with TRBD1. The germline CDR1 and CDR2 sequences are SGDLS and YYNGEE. The CDR3 totals 14 residues. V lost 4 bases and J lost 7; bases outside the gene matches: 4. This CDR3 reads CASSSGQVNSPLHF. The CDR3, as DNA: TGTGCCAGCAGCTCGGGACAGGTGAATTCACCCCTCCACTTT.

CDR3 in DNA: TGCGCCAGCAGCCAAGACCCCATAAGACGACTAGCGGGAATCACAGATACGCAGTATTTT. As protein: CASSQDPIRRLAGITDTQYF. The V call is TRBV4-1, the J call TRBJ2-3; 11 nucleotides align to TRBD2. This CDR3 comprises 20 residues. The ends lost 0 bases at V and 2 bases at J; junction bases unmatched: 13. Germline V lookup: CDR1 MGHRA, CDR2 YSYEKL.

The V call is TRBV7-3, the J call TRBJ2-1; possibly TRBD1 for D (5 bases). V gave up 1 base and J gave up 9 bases, with 16 bases separating them. The CDR3 covers 15 residues. Germline-derived CDR1 and CDR2 are SGHTA and FQGTGA. This CDR3 is CASSLNRQGTSEQFF. The CDR3, as DNA: TGTGCCAGCAGCTTAAATCGTCAGGGAACGAGTGAGCAGTTCTTC.

The chain combines TRBV6-5 with TRBJ1-1, with a weak D call TRBD1 (6 bases). The length of the CDR3 is 13 residues. V gave up 5 bases and J gave up 4 bases, with 11 bases separating them. Germline V gene lookup returns CDR1 MNHEY and CDR2 SVGAGI. In nucleotides, the CDR3 is TGTGCCAGCAGTAAGGGGGGGGGCACTGAAGCTTTCTTT. This codes for CASSKGGGTEAFF.

This chain links TRBV2 with TRBJ2-5; 12 bases map to TRBD1. V was pared by 6 bases and J by 4 bases, with 9 bases of the junction left unmatched. Germline lookup yields CDR1 SNHLY and CDR2 FYNNEI. CDR3 length: 16 amino acids. In DNA form, the CDR3 reads TGTGCCAGCAGGCCACTGGGACAGGGGGCGAGAGAGACCCAGTACTTC. This translates into CASRPLGQGARETQYF.

V usage is TRBV5-4 and J usage is TRBJ2-5, with D perhaps TRBD1 (6 bases). Germline V gene data show CDR1 as SGHNT and CDR2 as YYREEE (reference sequence). V was pared by 4 bases and J by 2 bases, with 12 bases between. The CDR3 totals 14 residues. The CDR3 reads CASSQGSLQETQYF. CDR3 bases: TGTGCCAGCAGCCAGGGGTCGCTACAAGAGACCCAGTACTTC.

The CDR3 DNA is TGTGCCAGCTCACCATCCTCAACAGGGATAGAGCTTCATGGCTACACCTTC. Its translation is CASSPSSTGIELHGYTF. V gene TRBV18 combines with J gene TRBJ1-2; tentative D call: TRBD1 (6 bases). The CDR3 contains 17 residues. The ends were cut back, 2 bases at V and 6 bases at J, with 22 bases in the middle. From germline, CDR1 is KGHSH and CDR2 LQKENI.

The chain employs TRBV2 and TRBJ2-2, with 16 bases that match TRBD2. The CDR3 is made up of 18 amino acids. Germline-derived CDR1 and CDR2 are SNHLY and FYNNEI. The J segment lost 3 bases and the V segment lost 4 bases, leaving 5 bases of the junction unmatched. CDR3 sequence reads: CASSAGTSGGAYTGELFF. In nucleotides, the CDR3 is TGTGCCAGCAGTGCCGGGACTAGCGGGGGGGCCTACACCGGGGAGCTGTTTTTT.

A note on this clone: This same CDR3 is encoded by further DNA sequences in the sample. The chain recombines TRBV27 with TRBJ1-1; D unclear. CDR1 is MNHEY, CDR2 SMNVEV, per germline (reference sequence). The CDR3 consists of 14 residues. The V and J ends lost 6 bases and 3 bases respectively, with 14 bases between them. CDR3 coding DNA: TGTGCCAGCAGCCCCCGGTACCGGGACACTGAAGCTTTCTTT. Protein product: CASSPRYRDTEAFF.

The chain combines TRBV30 with TRBJ2-3, with TRBD1 matching 8 bases. Germline trimming cut 1 base from V and 3 bases from J; bases unmatched to any gene: 12. Germline V gene sequence: CDR1 GTSNPN, CDR2 SVGIG (reference sequence). The CDR3 is made up of 17 amino acids. Here the CDR3 reads CAWSARRQGASTDTQYF. The CDR3 coding sequence is TGTGCCTGGAGTGCCCGTCGGCAGGGGGCGTCGACAGATACGCAGTATTTT.

The chain combines TRBV19 with TRBJ2-3; the match to TRBD2 covers 9 bases. With 3 bases clipped from V and 5 bases from J, the junction kept 9 bases outside the gene matches. Germline-derived CDR1 and CDR2 are LNHDA and SQIVND (reference sequence). The CDR3 totals 16 residues. CDR3 bases: TGTGCCAGTAGTATCTTCACTAGCGGGTTGGGAGATACGCAGTATTTT. Encoded protein: CASSIFTSGLGDTQYF.

This rearrangement joins TRBV5-1 to TRBJ1-3; D may be TRBD1 (6 bases). CDR3 size: 15 residues. Per the germline V gene, CDR1 is SGHRS and CDR2 is YFSETQ. Between the trimmed V and J ends, which lost 4 bases and 2 bases, there was a span of 13 bases. The CDR3 protein is CASSTEQGPGNTIYF. Written as DNA, the CDR3 is TGCGCCAGCAGCACCGAACAGGGACCTGGAAACACCATATATTTT.